What follows are 10 T cell receptor beta chains derived from one specimen sequenced in a study of cytomegalovirus exposure and HLA in healthy donors. Generated by immunoSEQ multiplex PCR, the TCRdb table keeps only in-frame clones and is missing some. The sample shows about 110,000 clones, approximately 90% of them seen only once. The sample consisted of PBMCs. These receptor sequences come from a woman under 30 in good health and CMV-seropositive.

This clone was observed a few times. The gene calls are TRBV7-8 and TRBJ2-7, with 7 bases lining up with TRBD1. From germline, CDR1 is SGHVS and CDR2 FQNEAQ. Trimming removed 4 bases from V and 6 bases from J; junction bases left unmatched: 3. This CDR3 comprises 12 residues. The CDR3 sequence is CASSSTGPEQYF. The CDR3 coding sequence is TGTGCCAGCAGCTCGACAGGGCCCGAGCAGTACTTC. The full variable domain, rest sourced from reference TRBV7-8 and TRBJ2-7, is GAGVSQSPRYKVAKRGQDVALRCDPISGHVSLFWYQQALGQGPEFLTYFQNEAQLDKSGLPSDRFFAERPEGSVSTLKIQRTQQEDSAVYLCASSSTGPEQYFGPGTRLTVT.

The rearrangement links TRBV27 to TRBJ1-2; unclear D gene. Trimming removed 2 bases at V and 4 bases at J, with 11 bases between. CDR3 length: 14 amino acids. Germline V gene sequence: CDR1 MNHEY, CDR2 SMNVEV (reference sequence). The CDR3 nucleotides read TGTGCCAGCAGTTTAACACCCTCCCTCTATGGCTACACCTTC. This translates into CASSLTPSLYGYTF.

V gene TRBV4-1 combines with J gene TRBJ1-2, with D possibly being TRBD1 (6 bases). V was cut by 0 bases and J by 2 bases, with 19 bases left in between. The CDR3 loop spans 18 amino acids. Per the germline V gene, CDR1 is MGHRA and CDR2 is YSYEKL. The CDR3 DNA sequence: TGCGCCAGCAGCCAAGACCACAGGCTCCCGAGGGGGAACTATGGCTACACCTTC. Its protein is CASSQDHRLPRGNYGYTF.

The DNA of the CDR3 is TGCGCCAGCAGCTTCCAGCCGGGACTAGCGGGGGGGGAGACCCAGTACTTC. Amino acid sequence: CASSFQPGLAGGETQYF. The chain combines TRBV5-1 with TRBJ2-5; 16 bases line up with TRBD2. Germline trimming cut 2 bases from V and 5 bases from J; bases unmatched to any gene: 6. CDR3 length: 17 amino acids. Germline V gene data show CDR1 as SGHRS and CDR2 as YFSETQ.

J is TRBJ2-7 and V is TRBV7-2, with 8 bases aligning to TRBD1. The CDR3 totals 15 residues. The J segment lost 3 bases and the V segment lost 4 bases, leaving 8 bases of the junction unmatched. CDR1 and CDR2 (germline): SGHTA, FQGNSA. Here the CDR3 DNA reads TGTGCCAGCAGCTCGACCGGGACAGGTAACTACGAGCAGTACTTC. It codes for CASSSTGTGNYEQYF. The full variable domain, completed using reference TRBV7-2 and TRBJ2-7, is GAGVSQSPSNKVTEKGKDVELRCDPISGHTALYWYRQSLGQGLEFLIYFQGNSAPDKSGLPSDRFSAERTGGSVSTLTIQRTQQEDSAVYLCASSSTGTGNYEQYFGPGTRLTVT.

The chain couples TRBV7-9 to TRBJ1-6, with D hard to call. In germline, CDR1 is SEHNR, CDR2 FQNEAQ (reference sequence). V was cut by 3 bases and J by 11 bases, with 11 bases left in between. This CDR3 comprises 13 residues. The CDR3: CASSLEGQAPLHF. As DNA, the CDR3 is TGTGCCAGCAGCTTGGAAGGTCAGGCACCCCTCCACTTT.

This chain links TRBV6-5 with TRBJ1-1; D remains unclear. CDR1 is MNHEY and CDR2 is SVGAGI in the germline V gene. Trimming cost V 4 bases and J 1 base, with 13 bases left between them. CDR3 length equals 15 residues. DNA for the CDR3: TGTGCCAGCAGTTTCACGAGGTCCCCGAACACTGAAGCTTTCTTT. Protein product: CASSFTRSPNTEAFF.

The V gene is TRBV20-1, the J gene TRBJ1-1; the D is unclear. The CDR3 covers 11 residues. Trimming took off 3 bases at V and 2 bases at J, with 4 bases between the two ends. CDR1 and CDR2 (germline): DFQATT, SNEGSKA (reference sequence). In DNA, the CDR3 is TGCAGTGCTAGGGCTAACACTGAAGCTTTCTTT. Translating it yields CSARANTEAFF.

The rearrangement joins TRBV5-1 to TRBJ2-1; 7 bases are shared with TRBD1. The germline V gene has CDR1 SGHRS and CDR2 YFSETQ. Trimming at V came to 5 bases and at J to 14 bases, leaving 13 bases not matched to a gene. The CDR3 has 13 residues. The DNA for the CDR3 is TGCGCCAGCAGGCGAGAAACAGGGGATCAGGAGTTCTTC. It translates to CASRRETGDQEFF.

This clone was recorded once. V usage is TRBV2 and J usage is TRBJ1-4; possible D gene TRBD1, 6 bases. From germline, CDR1 is SNHLY and CDR2 FYNNEI. The CDR3 covers 15 residues. V lost 4 bases, J lost 4 bases, and 13 bases lay in between. The CDR3 sequence: CASSVMGARNEKLFF. CDR3 in DNA: TGTGCCAGCAGTGTCATGGGGGCCCGTAATGAAAAACTGTTTTTT.